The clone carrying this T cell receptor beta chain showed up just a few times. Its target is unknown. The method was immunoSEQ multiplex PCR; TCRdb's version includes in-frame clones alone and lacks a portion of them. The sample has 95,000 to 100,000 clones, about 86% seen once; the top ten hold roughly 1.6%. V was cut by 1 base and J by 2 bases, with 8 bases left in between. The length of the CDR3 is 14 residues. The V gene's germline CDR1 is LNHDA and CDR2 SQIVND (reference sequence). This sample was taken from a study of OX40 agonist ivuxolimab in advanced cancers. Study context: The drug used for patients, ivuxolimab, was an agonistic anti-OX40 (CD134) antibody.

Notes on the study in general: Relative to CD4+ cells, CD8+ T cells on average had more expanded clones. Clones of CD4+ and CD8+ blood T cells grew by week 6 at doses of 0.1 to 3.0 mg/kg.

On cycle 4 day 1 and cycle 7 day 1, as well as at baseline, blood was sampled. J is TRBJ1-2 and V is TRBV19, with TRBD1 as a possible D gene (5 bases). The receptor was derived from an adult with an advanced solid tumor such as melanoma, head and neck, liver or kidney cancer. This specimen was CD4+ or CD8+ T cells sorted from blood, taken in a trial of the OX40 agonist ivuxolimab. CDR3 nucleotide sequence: TGTGCCAGTAGTATAGGAAAGGGGAACTATGGCTACACCTTC. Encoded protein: CASSIGKGNYGYTF.